The following is a T cell receptor (beta chain) sequence with its context. The antigen remains unidentified. The data belong to a study of vaccination and CD4 T cells after COVID-19. Treatment denoted: roughly 11-day PBMC culture with coronavirus spike peptide pools or control peptides (ViraFEST assay). Trimming took off 6 bases at V and 1 base at J, with 12 bases between the two ends. The CDR3 is 14 residues long. Germline values: CDR1 MNHEY, CDR2 SVGEGT. The Oncomine TCR Beta short-read assay generated sequence data from the DNA of cultured CD4+ T cells. TCRdb fed the PCR reads into MiXCR, producing one record per CDR3 protein. This table has about 9,100 distinct CDR3 sequences, approximately 60% appearing once.

This TCR came from a human donor with COVID-19. V is TRBV6-2 or TRBV6-3 and J is TRBJ1-1; possibly TRBD1 for D (6 bases). Source: cultured CD4+ T cells from blood, taken after SARS-CoV-2 vaccination. CDR3: CASRPTGGNTEAFF. The CDR3 nucleotides are TGTGCCAGCAGACCGACAGGAGGGAACACTGAAGCTTTCTTT.